These 14 T cell receptor beta chains share one sample of origin, sequenced in a study of cytomegalovirus exposure and HLA in healthy donors. The PCR used 60 Vbeta and 13 Jbeta primers. Clones were sequenced by immunoSEQ multiplex PCR, and TCRdb holds only the in-frame ones, with some missing. The sample lists 100,000 or so clones; around 80% were seen once. Sequencing was carried out using PBMCs. These receptors were collected from a man aged 35 to 55 in good health and CMV-seronegative.

This sequence joins TRBV7-8 and TRBJ2-7; a weak D match, TRBD1 (5 bases). The CDR3 has 16 residues. Trimming took 1 base from V and 2 from J, leaving 15 bases between them. The germline gives CDR1 SGHVS, CDR2 FQNEAQ. The CDR3 sequence: CASSLVSTDPTYEQYF. The CDR3 DNA reads as TGTGCCAGCAGCTTAGTGTCGACAGATCCTACCTACGAGCAGTACTTC.

The chain uses TRBV6-1 and TRBJ1-1; D is uncertain. V shed 0 bases and J shed 1 base, with 6 bases lying between them. CDR1 is MNHNS, CDR2 SASEGT, per germline. This CDR3 comprises 14 residues. CDR3: CASSEAGRNTEAFF. In DNA, the CDR3 is TGTGCCAGCAGTGAAGCGGGCAGGAACACTGAAGCTTTCTTT.

The chain has TRBV11-2 and TRBJ2-1, with TRBD2 matching 8 bases. The CDR3 runs 13 residues. Per the germline V gene, CDR1 is SGHAT and CDR2 is FQNNGV. The V gene end was trimmed by 6 bases and the J gene end by 7 bases; junction bases not matched to a gene: 5. The CDR3 nucleotides are TGTGCCAGCAGTAGCGGGGATTATAATGAGCAGTTCTTC. Translated: CASSSGDYNEQFF.

The CDR3, as DNA: TGTGCCAGCAGCAAGGGTACAGGACAAGCAGATGAAAAACTGTTTTTT. Translating it yields CASSKGTGQADEKLFF. This rearrangement joins TRBV5-4 to TRBJ1-4; D is perhaps TRBD1 (5 bases). Trimming took off 4 bases at V and 6 bases at J, with 19 bases between the two ends. The CDR3 has 16 amino acids. Germline V gene data show CDR1 as SGHNT and CDR2 as YYREEE (reference sequence).

The chain uses TRBV2 and TRBJ2-7; D might be TRBD1 (6 bases). V lost 9 bases and J 0 bases, leaving 15 bases between the germline ends. Germline values: CDR1 SNHLY, CDR2 FYNNEI. The CDR3 has 14 residues. In nucleotides, the CDR3 is TGTGCCAGTGGACAGAACCACCCCTCCTACGAGCAGTACTTC. Translated: CASGQNHPSYEQYF.

This clone was detected only a few times. The chain joins TRBV4-3 to TRBJ1-2, with unresolved D. With 4 bases removed from V and 0 bases from J, the gap between germline ends came to 9 bases. The CDR3 totals 14 residues. Germline V lookup: CDR1 LGHNA, CDR2 YSLEER. The CDR3 DNA reads as TGCGCCAGCAGCCGTACGAGAACTAACTATGGCTACACCTTC. Translation: CASSRTRTNYGYTF.

This clone came up once. The V gene is TRBV18, the J gene TRBJ2-7; 9 bases are shared with TRBD1. V lost 0 bases to trimming and J lost 2 bases; unmatched junction nucleotides: 5. The CDR3 totals 16 residues. Germline lookup yields CDR1 KGHSH and CDR2 LQKENI. CDR3 amino acids: CASSPPGQGRTYEQYF. Here the CDR3 DNA reads TGTGCCAGCTCACCACCGGGACAGGGTAGGACCTACGAGCAGTACTTC.

The chain couples TRBV18 to TRBJ1-1, with D perhaps matching TRBD1 (5 bases). Trimming shortened V by 4 bases and J by 0 bases, and 12 bases separated the two germline ends. In germline, CDR1 is KGHSH, CDR2 LQKENI. The CDR3 totals 15 residues. The CDR3 DNA follows: TGTGCCAGCTCACTGGCAGGGAATATGAACACTGAAGCTTTCTTT. Residues: CASSLAGNMNTEAFF.

The chain employs TRBV6-1 and TRBJ2-3, with D possibly matching TRBD1 (6 bases). Trimming cost V 6 bases and J 3 bases, with 16 bases left between them. This CDR3 comprises 15 residues. The V gene's germline CDR1 is MNHNS and CDR2 SASEGT. This CDR3 is CASSQTGVSTDTQYF. The CDR3 nucleotides are TGTGCCAGCAGCCAGACAGGCGTTAGTACAGATACGCAGTATTTT.

V is TRBV27 and J is TRBJ2-1, with TRBD2 as a possible D gene (5 bases). The CDR3 loop spans 11 amino acids. The germline CDR1 and CDR2 sequences are MNHEY and SMNVEV (reference sequence). Trimming shortened V by 6 bases and J by 9 bases, and 9 bases separated the two germline ends. The CDR3 loop reads CASRSGVEQFF. As DNA, the CDR3 is TGTGCCAGCAGGTCCGGGGTTGAGCAGTTCTTC.

The chain is built from TRBV2 and TRBJ2-7; D is uncertain. CDR1 is SNHLY, CDR2 FYNNEI, per germline. This CDR3 comprises 14 residues. Trimming removed 4 bases at V and 6 bases at J, with 16 bases between. Here the CDR3 DNA reads TGTGCCAGCAGTGTTATCGTATTTCGGTCCGAGCAGTACTTC. Amino acid sequence: CASSVIVFRSEQYF.

This clone was counted a few times. The CDR3, as DNA: TGTGCCAGCAGTGATGGGCCTGGGGCCAACGTCCTGACTTTC. This gives the protein CASSDGPGANVLTF. The chain is built from TRBV6-1 and TRBJ2-6; D is ambiguous. The CDR3 totals 14 residues. Trimming took 3 bases from V and 2 from J, leaving 5 bases between them. CDR1 MNHNS and CDR2 SASEGT come from the germline V gene.

The J gene is TRBJ2-7, the V gene TRBV27; TRBD1 agrees at 7 bases. The CDR3 is 14 residues long. Unmatched junction bases numbered 10, after V lost 6 bases and J lost 5 bases. From germline, CDR1 is MNHEY and CDR2 SMNVEV (reference sequence). CDR3 amino acids: CASRPGTVGHEQYF. The CDR3 DNA follows: TGTGCCAGCAGACCCGGGACAGTTGGCCACGAGCAGTACTTC.

V gene TRBV6-5 combines with J gene TRBJ2-1; TRBD1 agrees at 7 bases. In germline, CDR1 is MNHEY, CDR2 SVGAGI. This CDR3 contains 16 residues. J lost 2 bases, V lost 2 bases, and 6 bases had no gene match. CDR3 coding DNA: TGTGCCAGCAGTTACGGAAAGGGGGCAGCCTACAATGAGCAGTTCTTC. Its translation is CASSYGKGAAYNEQFF.